Each of the 8 T cell receptor beta chains below was sequenced from the same sample in a study of human T cells and chemical hapten exposure. TCRdb used MiXCR to reprocess the RACE reads, holding one entry per CDR3 protein. Of roughly 110,000 distinct CDR3 sequences in the sample, roughly 12% were seen once. Sample time point: pre-sensitization, week 0. Treatment specified: therapeutic diphenylcyclopropenone sensitization with weekly scalp DPC. The sample here was whole blood, taken in connection with sensitization to the hapten diphenylcyclopropenone (DPC). Every receptor here comes from a woman aged 45-65 years with alopecia areata. Some clones in this sample may be carry-over from other donors' samples.

This clonotype was detected a few times. The chain recombines TRBV6-6 with TRBJ1-6; a possible D gene is TRBD1 (5 bases). The V gene lost 6 bases and the J gene lost 10 bases, with 13 bases spanning the gap. The CDR3 has 13 amino acids. Germline V gives CDR1 MNHNY, CDR2 SVGAGI (reference sequence). DNA of the CDR3: TGTGCCAGCAGCTTAGACAGACCCTCACCCCTCCACTTT. Translating it yields CASSLDRPSPLHF.

J is TRBJ2-3 and V is TRBV18; 8 nucleotides match TRBD1. The CDR3 is 14 amino acids. Trimming took 5 bases from V and 2 from J; bases not matched to a gene: 3. The germline gives CDR1 KGHSH, CDR2 LQKENI. The chain's CDR3 is CASSSQGATDTQYF. The CDR3 DNA reads TGTGCCAGCTCATCCCAGGGGGCCACAGATACGCAGTATTTT.

This clonotype was picked up a small number of times. This chain joins TRBV6-6 and TRBJ1-4; D call uncertain. Per the germline V gene, CDR1 is MNHNY and CDR2 is SVGAGI (reference sequence). V lost 0 bases and J lost 7, with 9 bases in between. The CDR3 is 14 amino acids. CDR3 nucleotides: TGTGCCAGCAGTTACTCGGAATTCAGTGAAAAACTGTTTTTT. It specifies CASSYSEFSEKLFF.

This clonotype came up a few times. This chain connects TRBV7-2 to TRBJ1-5, with unresolved D. V lost 4 bases and J 9 bases, leaving 10 bases between the germline ends. The CDR3 is 12 residues long. Germline CDR1 reads SGHTA; CDR2 reads FQGNSA. CDR3 amino acids: CASSSGEGPQHF. In DNA, the CDR3 is TGTGCCAGCAGCTCTGGGGAGGGGCCCCAGCATTTT.

This clonotype was found a few times. The chain joins TRBV5-1 to TRBJ1-5, with 9 bases matching TRBD1. This CDR3 spans 15 amino acids. Looked up from germline, CDR1 is SGHRS and CDR2 is YFSETQ. Losses at the gene ends were 5 bases for V and 0 bases for J; bases not matched to a gene: 3. In nucleotides, the CDR3 is TGCGCCAGCAGAAGGACAGGGGATAGCAATCAGCCCCAGCATTTT. Protein product: CASRRTGDSNQPQHF.

This clonotype was seen a single time. A read error may explain this, as a much larger clone is one base away. Lacking the conserved final phenylalanine or tryptophan, this CDR3 likely reflects a read error. The rearrangement joins TRBV6-2 or TRBV6-3 to TRBJ1-6, with a tentative D call TRBD1 (6 bases). Germline V gives CDR1 MNHEY, CDR2 SVGEGT. V shed 4 bases and J shed 6 bases, with 10 bases lying between them. The CDR3 runs 14 residues. DNA of the CDR3: TGTGCCAGCAGTTGGATACAGGGTAATTCACCCCTCCACCTT. It specifies CASSWIQGNSPLHL.

This clonotype was seen many times. This chain joins TRBV5-1 and TRBJ2-7; D gene unclear. Germline assignment: CDR1 SGHRS and CDR2 YFSETQ. V was pared by 4 bases and J by 4 bases, with 12 bases between. The CDR3 is 13 amino acids. As DNA, the CDR3 is TGCGCCAGCAGCGAAAGCCCAACTTACGAGCAGTACTTC. Translation: CASSESPTYEQYF. The full variable domain, in which reference TRBV5-1 and TRBJ2-7 provide the parts outside the CDR3, is KAGVTQTPRYLIKTRGQQVTLSCSPISGHRSVSWYQQTPGQGLQFLFEYFSETQRNKGNFPGRFSGRQFSNSRSEMNVSTLELGDSALYLCASSESPTYEQYFGPGTRLTVT.

The chain joins TRBV11-3 to TRBJ2-1; D unclear. The germline CDR1 and CDR2 sequences are SGHNT and YENEEA. V was clipped by 2 bases and J by 7 bases, with 6 bases between them. The CDR3 length is 12 residues. The CDR3 DNA sequence: TGTGCCAGCAGCTTAACGACTAATGAGCAGTTCTTC. Protein: CASSLTTNEQFF.